The present entry profiles one T cell receptor (beta chain) with its context. J lost 6 bases, V lost 5 bases, and 9 bases had no gene match. The V gene's germline CDR1 is MNHEY and CDR2 SMNVEV (reference sequence). The CDR3 extends over 14 amino acids. The entry originates in a study of blood T cell repertoires in COVID-19. Background on the study: Both acute and convalescent COVID-19 samples were obtained from the United States, Italy and Spain.

Data came from immunoSEQ multiplex PCR; TCRdb stores just in-frame clones and leaves some out. Found here are about 94,000 clones, 65% to 85% of them singletons; the top ten hold about 6.3%. Material for sequencing was peripheral blood. The TCR originated in a man aged 55 to 70 with acute or convalescent COVID-19. The V and J genes are TRBV27 and TRBJ1-2; TRBD1 matches 7 bases. DNA of the CDR3: TGTGCCAGCAGTCCCCAACGACAGGGCCATGGCTACACCTTC. It translates to CASSPQRQGHGYTF.